The 5 T cell receptor beta chains below were found in one sample sequenced in a study of vaccination and CD4 T cells after COVID-19. Treatment specified: roughly 11-day PBMC culture with coronavirus spike peptide pools or control peptides (ViraFEST assay). Sequencing of DNA taken from cultured CD4+ T cells relied on the Oncomine TCR Beta short-read assay. TCRdb itself ran the PCR reads through MiXCR, one entry per CDR3 protein. The table includes roughly 5,000 distinct CDR3 sequences, around 76% detected once. Their antigens remain unidentified. Sequenced sample: CD4+ T cells from blood, cultured in vitro. These TCRs come from a human donor who had recovered from COVID-19.

The J gene is TRBJ1-6, the V gene TRBV11-3, with no clear D. V was pared by 4 bases and J by 5 bases, with 12 bases between. The CDR3 has 15 residues. CDR1 is SGHNT, CDR2 YENEEA, per germline. As DNA, the CDR3 is TGTGCCAGCAGCTCCTACGAGGGAAATAATTCACCCCTCCACTTT. It translates to CASSSYEGNNSPLHF.

The chain combines TRBV2 with TRBJ2-1; tentatively, D is TRBD1 (5 bases). Germline assignment: CDR1 SNHLY and CDR2 FYNNEI. CDR3 length: 13 residues. The CDR3 reads CAAAGSPNNEQFF. CDR3 DNA sequence: TGTGCGGCTGCAGGGTCCCCTAACAATGAGCAGTTCTTC.

This chain joins TRBV27 and TRBJ1-2, with D possibly TRBD1 on 5 matching bases. This CDR3 has 14 amino acids. V was pared by 5 bases and J by 6 bases, with 16 bases between. The germline V gene encodes CDR1 MNHEY and CDR2 SMNVEV (reference sequence). CDR3 region: CASSPSRRVNGYTF. DNA of the CDR3: TGTGCCAGCAGTCCCTCCCGCAGGGTCAATGGCTACACCTTC.

The chain carries TRBV4-3 and TRBJ1-3; 7 bases map to TRBD1. There are 15 residues in the CDR3. Germline CDR1 is LGHNA and CDR2 is YSLEER. The V and J ends lost 8 bases and 0 bases, in that order; junction bases with no gene match: 7. The CDR3 protein is CASGRDSNSGNTIYF. CDR3 DNA: TGCGCCAGCGGCCGGGACAGTAACTCTGGAAACACCATATATTTT.

This clonotype was seen more than once but under ten times. CDR3 protein: CATSRELAGAYNEQFF. The CDR3 nucleotides read TGTGCCACCAGCAGAGAACTAGCGGGGGCCTACAATGAGCAGTTCTTC. The rearrangement joins TRBV15 to TRBJ2-1, with 11 positions matching TRBD2. V dropped 0 bases and J dropped 2; count of bases not matched to a gene: 0. Per the germline V gene, CDR1 is LNHNV and CDR2 is YYDKDF (reference sequence). The CDR3 is 16 residues long.